The source of this T cell receptor beta chain is a study of breast tumors, draining lymph nodes, adjacent tissues. The J segment lost 8 bases and the V segment lost 3 bases, leaving 3 bases of the junction unmatched. CDR3 length equals 15 residues. Germline-derived CDR1 and CDR2 are SGHDN and FVKESK. In the case of this clonotype: What it binds is unknown.

General study results and limits: The lymph node origin of tumor T cells was framed as consistent with a hypothesis, not demonstrated.

Each CDR3 protein is one row after TCRdb ran MiXCR on the multiplex PCR reads. The sample lists under 25,000 distinct CDR3 sequences, 43% occurring once. Sequencing was carried out using breast tumor tissue. This receptor was identified in a female donor with breast cancer. Some clones in this sample may be carry-over from other donors' samples. The gene calls are TRBV14 and TRBJ2-1, with 14 bases matching TRBD2. Here the CDR3 reads CASSQGTSGSDEQFF. For the CDR3, the DNA is TGTGCCAGCAGCCAGGGGACTAGCGGGAGCGATGAGCAGTTCTTC.